This T cell receptor (beta chain) stems from a study of blood T cell repertoires in COVID-19 (dated by TCRdb to the early 2020s). Broadly, across the study: Samples covering the acute and convalescent phases of COVID-19 were provided by collaborators in the United States, Italy and Spain. Samples came from the ongoing ImmuneRACE study (first 160 participants) plus 1,254 subjects from 6 global collaborators. The material from the prospective study consisted of cDNA or gDNA derived from T cells, B-cell-depleted T cells, or PBMCs. The dataset comprised deeply sampled blood TCRbeta repertoires from subjects exposed to, actively infected with, or recovered from COVID-19. Where available, HLA class I and class II types were obtained from metadata supplied by the sample provider rather than from assay-based typing. The repertoires were made available in a free public database intended to serve as a resource for research on the immune response to SARS-CoV-2. Sample metadata almost always included a de-identified subject ID, COVID-19 status, age in years and sex.

TCRbeta CDR3 regions were amplified from genomic DNA using the immunoSEQ Assay, a bias-controlled multiplex PCR. Per the original workflow: The number of nucleated cells in each sample was estimated from the amplification of reference gene primers within the assay. To quantify the absolute abundance of each unique TCRbeta CDR3 rearrangement, sequence reads were collapsed and filtered. Productive Simpson clonality was computed per sample as the square root of Simpson's diversity index over productive rearrangements. Sourced from immuneACCESS, this table was stored by TCRdb with only in-frame sequences that have V and J called. A share of the clones is absent; for the studies checked, an unresolved V gene accounts for under half, and the remainder has no known explanation. That table furnishes V, J and clone size, whereas the DNA furnished D and trimming. The sample contains about 220,000 clones, about 87% of them found a single time. The ten largest make up just over 2.5% of the sample.

Beyond this particular receptor, the publication reports: The quantity of clinical and demographic metadata differed by source and by participant and was supplied without curation.

Enrolling through a virtual design, the prospective study's participants ranged in age from about 18 to 89 years and lived across 24 United States geographic areas. In the prospective study, cohorts were assigned on the basis of participant-reported clinical history obtained from a screening survey and a study questionnaire. Recovered participants in ImmuneRACE Cohort 3 were defined by two consecutive negative NP/OP PCR tests, clearance by a healthcare professional, or resolution of symptoms. Each participant in the prospective study had whole blood, serum and a nasopharyngeal or oropharyngeal swab collected by mobile phlebotomists. Participants in the prospective study had the option to provide additional blood draws and questionnaires over a 2-month period. Before DNA extraction, blood samples from the prospective study were shipped at room temperature or frozen. On this clone itself: Its antigen remains unidentified. One base away there is no much larger clone; base qualities are not given.

The germline V gene supplies CDR1 SNHLY and CDR2 FYNNEI. From the cysteine through the phenylalanine, the CDR3 covers 13 amino acids. Only CDR3 DNA is held: 39 bases, read in frame from base 1. V trim: 8 bases; J trim: 4 bases; unmatched bases: 8. The sample taken for sequencing was PBMCs or T cells enriched from blood (not recorded which). This TCR was recovered from a woman aged 25 to 39 who had recovered from COVID-19. The rearrangement joined TRBV2 to TRBJ2-7, and 7 bases in between align with TRBD1. The DNA sequence reads TGTGCCAGCGTAGACAGGGATGTTTACGAGCAGTACTTC. Its amino acids are CASVDRDVYEQYF.